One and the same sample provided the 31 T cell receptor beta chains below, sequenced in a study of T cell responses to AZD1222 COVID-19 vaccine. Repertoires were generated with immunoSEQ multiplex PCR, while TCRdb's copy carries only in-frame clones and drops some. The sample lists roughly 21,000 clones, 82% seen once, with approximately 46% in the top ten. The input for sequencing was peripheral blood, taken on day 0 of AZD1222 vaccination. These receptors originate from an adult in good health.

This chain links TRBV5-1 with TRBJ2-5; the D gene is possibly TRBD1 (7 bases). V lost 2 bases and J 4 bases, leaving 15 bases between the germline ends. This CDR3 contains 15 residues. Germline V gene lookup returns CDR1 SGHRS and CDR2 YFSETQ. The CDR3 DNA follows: TGCGCCAGCAGCTTTGGGCAGGGGGGTGTAGAGACCCAGTACTTC. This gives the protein CASSFGQGGVETQYF.

This chain's CDR3 is CASSLSRDRSTKQYF. For the CDR3, the DNA is TGTGCCAGCAGTTTGTCTCGGGACAGAAGTACGAAGCAGTACTTC. This sequence joins TRBV28 and TRBJ2-7; 7 bases agree with TRBD1. Germline assignment: CDR1 MDHEN and CDR2 SYDVKM. Unmatched junction bases numbered 13, after V lost 3 bases and J lost 8 bases. The CDR3 totals 15 residues.

CDR3 coding DNA: TGTGCCATCAGTGAGTCGAAACAGACCTATGGCTACACCTTC. It specifies CAISESKQTYGYTF. The chain is built from TRBV10-3 and TRBJ1-2; D gene ambiguous. The CDR3 contains 14 residues. The V gene lost 0 bases and the J gene lost 4 bases, with 9 bases spanning the gap. Per the germline V gene, CDR1 is ENHRY and CDR2 is SYGVKD.

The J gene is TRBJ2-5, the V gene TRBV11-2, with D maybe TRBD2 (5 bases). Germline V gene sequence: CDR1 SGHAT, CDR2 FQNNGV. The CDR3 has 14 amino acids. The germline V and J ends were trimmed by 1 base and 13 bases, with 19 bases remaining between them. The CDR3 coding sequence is TGTGCCAGCAGCTTAGGACTTTCGAGCGGCGACCGGTACTTC. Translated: CASSLGLSSGDRYF.

The CDR3 nucleotides read TGTGCCAGCAGCGGCGTTACTACGGACAAAGTATGGGCAGATACGCAGTATTTT. Protein sequence: CASSGVTTDKVWADTQYF. The chain recombines TRBV5-6 with TRBJ2-3, with D possibly TRBD1 on 5 matching bases. This CDR3 has 18 amino acids. The V and J ends lost 4 bases and 4 bases respectively, with 25 bases between them. Germline V gene lookup returns CDR1 SGHDT and CDR2 YYEEEE.

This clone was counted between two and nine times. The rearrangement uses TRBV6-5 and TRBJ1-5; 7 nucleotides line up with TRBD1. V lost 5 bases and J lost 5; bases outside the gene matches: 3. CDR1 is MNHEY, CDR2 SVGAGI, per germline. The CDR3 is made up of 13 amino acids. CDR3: CASSNQGDQPQHF. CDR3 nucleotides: TGTGCCAGCAGTAACCAGGGGGATCAGCCCCAGCATTTT.

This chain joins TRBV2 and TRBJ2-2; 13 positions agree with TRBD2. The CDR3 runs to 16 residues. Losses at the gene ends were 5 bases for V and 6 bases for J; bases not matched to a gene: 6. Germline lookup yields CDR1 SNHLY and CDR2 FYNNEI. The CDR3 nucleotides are TGTGCCAGCAGTTCAGGACTAGCGGGGGTTGCCGGGGAGCTGTTTTTT. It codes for CASSSGLAGVAGELFF.

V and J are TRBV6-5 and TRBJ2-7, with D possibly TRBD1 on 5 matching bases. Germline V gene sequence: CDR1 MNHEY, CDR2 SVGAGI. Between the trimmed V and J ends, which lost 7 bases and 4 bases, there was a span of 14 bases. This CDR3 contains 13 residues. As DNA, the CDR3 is TGTGCCAGCACCGACAGAAACCGTTACGAGCAGTACTTC. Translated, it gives CASTDRNRYEQYF.

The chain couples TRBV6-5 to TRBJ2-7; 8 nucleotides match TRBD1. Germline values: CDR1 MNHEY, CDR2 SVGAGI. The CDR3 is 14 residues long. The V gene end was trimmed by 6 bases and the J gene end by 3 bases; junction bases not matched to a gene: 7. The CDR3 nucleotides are TGTGCCAGCAGCCGGACAGGGAGTCGCTACGAGCAGTACTTC. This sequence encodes CASSRTGSRYEQYF.

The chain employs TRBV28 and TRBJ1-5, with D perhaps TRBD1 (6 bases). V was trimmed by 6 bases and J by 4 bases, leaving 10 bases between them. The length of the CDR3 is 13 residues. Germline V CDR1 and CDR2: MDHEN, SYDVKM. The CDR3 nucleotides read TGTGCCAGCAGGTCAACAGGGAATCAGCCCCAGCATTTT. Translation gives CASRSTGNQPQHF.

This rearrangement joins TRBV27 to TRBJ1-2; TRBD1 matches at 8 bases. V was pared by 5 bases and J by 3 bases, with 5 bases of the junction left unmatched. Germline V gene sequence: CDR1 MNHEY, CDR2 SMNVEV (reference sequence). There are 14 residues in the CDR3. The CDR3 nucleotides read TGTGCCAGCAGTATGACAGGGGCTGACTATGGCTACACCTTC. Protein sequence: CASSMTGADYGYTF.

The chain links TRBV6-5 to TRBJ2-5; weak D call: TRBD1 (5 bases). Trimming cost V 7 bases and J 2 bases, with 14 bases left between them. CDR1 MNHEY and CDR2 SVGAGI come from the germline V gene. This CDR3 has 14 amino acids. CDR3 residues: CASKRRGGQETQYF. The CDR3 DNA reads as TGTGCCAGCAAACGAAGGGGTGGGCAAGAGACCCAGTACTTC.

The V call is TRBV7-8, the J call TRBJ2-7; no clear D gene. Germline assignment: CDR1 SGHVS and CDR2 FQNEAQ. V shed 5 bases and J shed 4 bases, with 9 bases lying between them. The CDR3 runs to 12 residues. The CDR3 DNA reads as TGTGCCAGCAGCCCCCGCCCGTACGAGCAGTACTTC. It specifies CASSPRPYEQYF.

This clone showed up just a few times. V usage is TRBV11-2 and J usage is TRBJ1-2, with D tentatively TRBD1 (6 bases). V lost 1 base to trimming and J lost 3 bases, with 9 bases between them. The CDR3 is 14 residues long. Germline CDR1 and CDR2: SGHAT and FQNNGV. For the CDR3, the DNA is TGTGCCAGCAGCTTAGGGGGGACATACTATGGCTACACCTTC. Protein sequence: CASSLGGTYYGYTF.

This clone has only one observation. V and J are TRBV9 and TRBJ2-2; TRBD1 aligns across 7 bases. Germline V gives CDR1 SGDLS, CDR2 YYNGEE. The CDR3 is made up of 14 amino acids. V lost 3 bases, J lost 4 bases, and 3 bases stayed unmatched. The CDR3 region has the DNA TGTGCCAGCAGCGCTGGGGACAGCACCGGGGAGCTGTTTTTT. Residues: CASSAGDSTGELFF.

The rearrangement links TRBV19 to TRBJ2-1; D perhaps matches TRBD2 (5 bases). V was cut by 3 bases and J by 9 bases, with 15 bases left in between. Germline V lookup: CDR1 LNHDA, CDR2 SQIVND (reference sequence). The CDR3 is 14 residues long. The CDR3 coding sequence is TGTGCCAGTAGTATTATGCGGGCAGGCGGTGAGCAGTTCTTC. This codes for CASSIMRAGGEQFF.

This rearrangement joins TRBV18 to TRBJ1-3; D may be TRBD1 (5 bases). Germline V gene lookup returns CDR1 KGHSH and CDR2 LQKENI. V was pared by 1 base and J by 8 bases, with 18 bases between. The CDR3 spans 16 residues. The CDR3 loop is CASSPRGRGREDTIYF. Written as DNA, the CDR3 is TGTGCCAGCTCACCACGGGGACGAGGGAGAGAAGACACCATATATTTT.

The CDR3 here is CASSSGTYNEQFF. As DNA, the CDR3 is TGTGCCAGCAGTTCCGGGACCTACAATGAGCAGTTCTTC. The chain has TRBV28 and TRBJ2-1, with D perhaps TRBD2 (5 bases). Germline V gene lookup returns CDR1 MDHEN and CDR2 SYDVKM. The CDR3 is made up of 13 amino acids. V gave up 4 bases and J gave up 2 bases, with 6 bases separating them.

The DNA for the CDR3 is TGTGCCAGCAGCCAAGGGGATACGCAGTATTTT. Translated: CASSQGDTQYF. The rearrangement uses TRBV6-5 and TRBJ2-3, with D uncertain. V lost 6 bases, J lost 6 bases, and 7 bases lay in between. CDR1 and CDR2 from the germline V gene are MNHEY and SVGAGI. The CDR3 covers 11 residues.

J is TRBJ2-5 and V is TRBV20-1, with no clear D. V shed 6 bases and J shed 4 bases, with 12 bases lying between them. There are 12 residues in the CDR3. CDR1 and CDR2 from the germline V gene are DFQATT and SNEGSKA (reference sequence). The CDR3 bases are TGCAGTGCCAGTCCGACCGGAGAGACCCAGTACTTC. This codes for CSASPTGETQYF.

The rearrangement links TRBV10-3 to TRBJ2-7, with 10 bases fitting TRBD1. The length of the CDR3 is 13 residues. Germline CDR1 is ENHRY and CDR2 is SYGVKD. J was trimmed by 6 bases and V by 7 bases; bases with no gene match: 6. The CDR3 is CAIKETGGSEQYF. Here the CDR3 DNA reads TGTGCCATCAAGGAGACAGGGGGCAGCGAGCAGTACTTC.

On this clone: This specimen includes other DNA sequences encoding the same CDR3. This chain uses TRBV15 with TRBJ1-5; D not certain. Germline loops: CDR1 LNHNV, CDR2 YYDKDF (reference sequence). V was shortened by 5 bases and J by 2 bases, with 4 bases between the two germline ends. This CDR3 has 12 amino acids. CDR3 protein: CATSRGNQPQHF. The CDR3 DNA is TGTGCCACCAGCCGGGGCAATCAGCCCCAGCATTTT.

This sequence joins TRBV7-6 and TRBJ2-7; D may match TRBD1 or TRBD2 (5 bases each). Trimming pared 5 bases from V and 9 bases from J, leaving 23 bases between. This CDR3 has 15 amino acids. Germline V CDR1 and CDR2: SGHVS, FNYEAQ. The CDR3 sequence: CASSAHGTDLPGQYF. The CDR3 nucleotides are TGTGCCAGCAGCGCCCACGGGACCGATCTTCCTGGGCAGTACTTC.

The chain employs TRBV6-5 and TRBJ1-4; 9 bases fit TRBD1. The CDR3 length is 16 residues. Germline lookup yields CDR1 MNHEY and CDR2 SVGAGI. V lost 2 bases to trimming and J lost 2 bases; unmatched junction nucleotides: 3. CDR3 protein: CASSYPGQGTNEKLFF. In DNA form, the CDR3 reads TGTGCCAGCAGTTACCCAGGACAGGGGACTAATGAAAAACTGTTTTTT.

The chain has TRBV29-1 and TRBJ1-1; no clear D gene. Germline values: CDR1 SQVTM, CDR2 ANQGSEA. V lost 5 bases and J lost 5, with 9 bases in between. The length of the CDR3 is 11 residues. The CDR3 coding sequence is TGCAGCGTTCTAGGTGGGACTGAAGCTTTCTTT. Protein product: CSVLGGTEAFF. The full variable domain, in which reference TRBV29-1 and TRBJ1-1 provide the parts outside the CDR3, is SAVISQKPSRDICQRGTSLTIQCQVDSQVTMMFWYRQQPGQSLTLIATANQGSEATYESGFVIDKFPISRPNLTFSTLTVSNMSPEDSSIYLCSVLGGTEAFFGQGTRLTVV.

The CDR3 region has the DNA TGTGCCAGCAGTTACTCGATTAGCAGGGCAAGGGGCGAGCAGTACTTC. Translation: CASSYSISRARGEQYF. The chain carries TRBV6-5 and TRBJ2-7; a weak D match, TRBD1 (5 bases). The germline V gene encodes CDR1 MNHEY and CDR2 SVGAGI. This CDR3 is built from 16 residues. V shed 0 bases and J shed 6 bases, with 18 bases lying between them.

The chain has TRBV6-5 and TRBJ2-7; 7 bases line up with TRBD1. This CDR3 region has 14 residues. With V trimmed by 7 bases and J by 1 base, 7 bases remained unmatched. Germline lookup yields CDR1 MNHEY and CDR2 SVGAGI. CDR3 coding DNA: TGTGCCAGCACCGACCTGGGACAGTCCTACGAGCAGTACTTC. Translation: CASTDLGQSYEQYF.

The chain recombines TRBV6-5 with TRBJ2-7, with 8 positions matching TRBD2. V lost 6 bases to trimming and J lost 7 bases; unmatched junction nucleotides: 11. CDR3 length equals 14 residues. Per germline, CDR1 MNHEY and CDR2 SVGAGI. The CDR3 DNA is TGTGCCAGCAGCGCCACTAGCGGCAGGACTGAGCAGTACTTC. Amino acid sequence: CASSATSGRTEQYF.

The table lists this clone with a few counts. CDR3 amino acids: CASRAQAGGSTDTQYF. CDR3 coding DNA: TGCGCCAGCAGAGCCCAAGCGGGGGGGAGCACAGATACGCAGTATTTT. V usage is TRBV4-1 and J usage is TRBJ2-3, with TRBD2 matching over 10 bases. V was pared by 6 bases and J by 0 bases, with 6 bases of the junction left unmatched. This CDR3 is built from 16 residues. Germline loops: CDR1 MGHRA, CDR2 YSYEKL.

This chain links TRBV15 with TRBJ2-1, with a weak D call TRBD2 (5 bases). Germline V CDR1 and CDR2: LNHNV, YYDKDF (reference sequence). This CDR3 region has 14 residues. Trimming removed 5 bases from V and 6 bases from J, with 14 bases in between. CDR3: CATSDRTRVNEQFF. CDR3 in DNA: TGTGCCACCAGCGATCGGACGCGGGTCAATGAGCAGTTCTTC.

The CDR3 spells CASSPTTGTYQETQYF. The CDR3 DNA reads as TGTGCCAGCAGTCCCACGACAGGGACCTACCAAGAGACCCAGTACTTC. The chain recombines TRBV28 with TRBJ2-5; 7 bases agree with TRBD1. The CDR3 covers 16 residues. Germline assignment: CDR1 MDHEN and CDR2 SYDVKM. Trimming removed 5 bases from V and 0 bases from J; junction bases left unmatched: 9.